This record looks at one T cell receptor (beta chain) sequence and its context. Positive CCR7 selection of CD45RO-negative cells yielded the naive CD8 cells, and terminally differentiated effector memory CD45RA+ cells were excluded. Deep was the level used in running the assay. The material for each subset, its genomic DNA, was split evenly across several immunoSEQ plates. Measured with immunoSEQ multiplex PCR; TCRdb has only the in-frame clones, and not every one. Of hundreds of thousands of clones in the sample, over 90% are singletons; the top ten hold nearly 25%. This sample was taken from a study of shared clonotypes between healthy human individuals. The sequence was obtained from a man younger than 40 in good health. Source material: naive CD8+ T cells sorted from blood.

The CDR3 loop reads CASSWTGTGGYNEQFF. DNA for the CDR3: TGTGCCAGCAGTTGGACCGGGACAGGGGGGTACAATGAGCAGTTCTTC. The V and J genes are TRBV5-5 and TRBJ2-1; 11 bases match TRBD1. The CDR3 sequence is 16 residues long. Germline CDR1 reads SGHKS; CDR2 reads YYEKEE (reference sequence). V dropped 5 bases and J dropped 4; count of bases not matched to a gene: 8.